These 18 T cell receptor beta chains share one sample of origin, sequenced in a study of response to subunit inactivated influenza vaccine. TCRdb called the RT-PCR reads again in MiXCR, with one record for every CDR3 protein. The sample carries 860,000 or so distinct CDR3 sequences, about 20% recorded once. Here the sequenced sample was PBMCs from blood, taken approximately 5 days after vaccination. The receptors shown here come from a man aged 45-65 years who received an inactivated influenza vaccine.

This clonotype was observed a few times. V and J are TRBV12-3 or TRBV12-4 and TRBJ2-1, with 11 nucleotides matching TRBD2. The length of the CDR3 is 15 residues. V dropped 7 bases and J dropped 4; count of bases not matched to a gene: 6. CDR3 amino acids: CASKGGTSGYNEQFF. Written as DNA, the CDR3 is TGTGCCAGCAAGGGGGGGACTAGCGGATACAATGAGCAGTTCTTC.

This clonotype was picked up a small number of times. The chain couples TRBV10-2 to TRBJ1-6; D remains ambiguous. Trimming took off 3 bases at V and 0 bases at J, with 3 bases between the two ends. This CDR3 is 14 amino acids long. Looked up from germline, CDR1 is WSHSY and CDR2 is SAAADI. In DNA, the CDR3 is TGCGCCAGCAGTGACGTCTCCTATAATTCACCCCTCCACTTT. This gives the protein CASSDVSYNSPLHF.

V gene TRBV12-3 or TRBV12-4 combines with J gene TRBJ1-6; D gene ambiguous. The CDR3 consists of 16 residues. V lost 6 bases and J lost 7, with 19 bases in between. CDR3 sequence (DNA): TGTGCCAGCAGCCCAGACGGGCTGGGTCTAAATTCACCCCTCCACTTT. Its translation: CASSPDGLGLNSPLHF.

This clonotype was picked up a small number of times. V and J are TRBV7-6 and TRBJ2-1, with D tentatively TRBD1 (6 bases). V was pared by 4 bases and J by 7 bases, with 14 bases between. The CDR3 has 14 residues. The germline gives CDR1 SGHVS, CDR2 FNYEAQ. The CDR3 sequence: CASSSPGHRNEQFF. CDR3 coding DNA: TGTGCCAGCAGCTCTCCGGGACACAGGAATGAGCAGTTCTTC.

This clonotype was seen a handful of times. This chain joins TRBV20-1 and TRBJ2-2; the D is unclear. The V end lost 1 base, the J end lost 3 bases, and 6 bases lay between the germline ends. Germline CDR1 and CDR2: DFQATT and SNEGSKA (reference sequence). This CDR3 is built from 13 residues. CDR3 loop: CSARAADTGELFF. The DNA of the CDR3 is TGCAGTGCTAGAGCTGCAGACACCGGGGAGCTGTTTTTT.

V usage is TRBV24-1 and J usage is TRBJ2-3, with D tentatively TRBD1 (5 bases). Trimming took off 7 bases at V and 0 bases at J, with 13 bases between the two ends. The CDR3 totals 15 residues. The germline CDR1 and CDR2 sequences are KGHDR and SFDVKD. The CDR3 DNA reads as TGTGCCACCAGAGACAGCCGAACTAGCACAGATACGCAGTATTTT. It codes for CATRDSRTSTDTQYF.

This clonotype has more than one count but fewer than ten. The chain employs TRBV4-3 and TRBJ2-3; 9 nucleotides agree with TRBD2. The CDR3 is made up of 18 amino acids. V was clipped by 4 bases and J by 4 bases; unmatched bases: 15. Germline V gene lookup returns CDR1 LGHNA and CDR2 YSLEER. The CDR3 protein is CASSPFPPPSGVADTQYF. CDR3 bases: TGCGCCAGCAGCCCCTTCCCCCCCCCTAGCGGGGTCGCAGATACGCAGTATTTT.

The chain uses TRBV19 and TRBJ1-2; D is perhaps TRBD1 (6 bases). The V gene lost 6 bases and the J gene lost 4 bases, with 15 bases spanning the gap. Germline-derived CDR1 and CDR2 are LNHDA and SQIVND (reference sequence). There are 14 residues in the CDR3. The CDR3 DNA sequence: TGTGCCAGTAGACCTCCTGGACAGCCCTATGGCTACACCTTC. Its translation is CASRPPGQPYGYTF.

This clonotype has more than one count but fewer than ten. The rearrangement uses TRBV3-1 and TRBJ1-2; no definite D call. Germline lookup yields CDR1 LGHDT and CDR2 YNNKEL (reference sequence). This CDR3 region has 14 residues. V lost 2 bases, J lost 0 bases, and 7 bases lay in between. DNA of the CDR3: TGTGCCAGCAGCCAACACGCGCCTAACTATGGCTACACCTTC. As protein: CASSQHAPNYGYTF.

The rearrangement links TRBV27 to TRBJ1-6; D ambiguous. Looked up from germline, CDR1 is MNHEY and CDR2 is SMNVEV (reference sequence). Trimming pared 1 base from V and 5 bases from J, leaving 12 bases between. CDR3 length equals 16 residues. The CDR3 sequence: CASSLYPGSHNSPLHF. CDR3 in DNA: TGTGCCAGCAGTTTATACCCGGGGAGTCATAATTCACCCCTCCACTTT.

The table lists this clonotype with a few counts. This chain connects TRBV6-2 or TRBV6-3 to TRBJ1-6; D not certain. The CDR3 length is 15 residues. In germline, CDR1 is MNHEY, CDR2 SVGEGT. V lost 2 bases and J lost 10, with 15 bases in between. CDR3 in DNA: TGTGCCAGCAGTTACACGACTGCGACGCGGTCACCCCTCCACTTT. Amino acid sequence: CASSYTTATRSPLHF.

This clonotype was picked up many times. The chain employs TRBV4-3 and TRBJ2-5, with D possibly TRBD1 on 5 matching bases. This CDR3 has 13 residues. V was shortened by 0 bases and J by 14 bases, with 16 bases between the two germline ends. Looked up from germline, CDR1 is LGHNA and CDR2 is YSLEER. The DNA for the CDR3 is TGCGCCAGCAGCCAAGACTTAAGGACAATCCGATACTTC. Amino acid sequence: CASSQDLRTIRYF.

This clonotype has a count of ten or more. The CDR3 DNA follows: TGCAGTGCTAGAGATATCAGGGTGCCCAAAAACATTCAGTACTTC. Its protein product is CSARDIRVPKNIQYF. This sequence joins TRBV20-1 and TRBJ2-4; weak D call: TRBD1 (5 bases). CDR3 size: 15 residues. The V gene lost 0 bases and the J gene lost 2 bases, with 11 bases spanning the gap. The germline gives CDR1 DFQATT, CDR2 SNEGSKA (reference sequence).

This chain joins TRBV11-2 and TRBJ2-7, with D possibly being TRBD2 (5 bases). Germline assignment: CDR1 SGHAT and CDR2 FQNNGV. V dropped 5 bases and J dropped 0 bases, with 14 bases sitting between them. This CDR3 has 15 amino acids. The CDR3 DNA reads TGTGCCAGCAGCCCTCTCCCGGGGAACTCCTACGAGCAGTACTTC. Its protein product is CASSPLPGNSYEQYF.

V is TRBV10-3 and J is TRBJ2-7, with a possible D match to TRBD1 (6 bases). This CDR3 has 13 residues. V lost 3 bases to trimming and J lost 3 bases, with 9 bases between them. From germline, CDR1 is ENHRY and CDR2 SYGVKD. The CDR3: CAISEAGVYEQYF. CDR3 bases: TGTGCCATCAGTGAAGCAGGGGTCTACGAGCAGTACTTC.

This clonotype was seen repeatedly, ten times or more. V is TRBV6-1 and J is TRBJ2-1; the D is unclear. CDR1 MNHNS and CDR2 SASEGT come from the germline V gene. Trimming removed 6 bases from V and 2 bases from J, with 8 bases in between. This CDR3 is 13 amino acids long. In DNA form, the CDR3 reads TGTGCCAGCAGCGGCGGCCCCTACAATGAGCAGTTCTTC. It translates to CASSGGPYNEQFF.

This clonotype appeared a few times. The chain recombines TRBV28 with TRBJ2-1; 10 nucleotides agree with TRBD2. Germline CDR1 MDHEN, CDR2 SYDVKM. CDR3 length: 15 amino acids. Trimming removed 3 bases from V and 10 bases from J; junction bases left unmatched: 9. CDR3 in amino acids: CASSFFGTSESEQFF. The CDR3 DNA follows: TGTGCCAGCAGTTTCTTCGGGACTAGCGAATCGGAGCAGTTCTTC.

About this clonotype itself: A read error may be the cause here, since a much bigger clone is one base away. The J gene is TRBJ1-5, the V gene TRBV12-3 or TRBV12-4; D gene uncertain. The CDR3 loop spans 14 amino acids. V lost 7 bases and J lost 3, with 13 bases in between. CDR3 bases: TGTGCCAGCACCCTATTCGGGATCAATCAGCCCCAGCATTTT. This encodes CASTLFGINQPQHF.